This TCR beta chain was retrieved from a study of shared clonotypes between healthy human individuals. TCRdb's copy holds only in-frame clones and misses some; the assay was immunoSEQ multiplex PCR. Found here are a few hundred thousand clones, approximately 79% of them singletons; the top ten hold approximately 10%. This CDR3 region has 17 residues. The V segment lost 2 bases and the J segment 5 bases; nucleotides outside the gene matches: 14. Germline V gives CDR1 SGHTA, CDR2 FQGNSA. The chain combines TRBV7-2 with TRBJ2-5; 7 bases align to TRBD2. The sample consisted of memory CD4+ T cells sorted from blood. Subset here: CD45RA-negative fraction. The TCR sequence derives from a man younger than 40 in good health. The CDR3 DNA sequence: TGTGCCAGCAGCTTATTCCCTCGCGGCGGGAGTGGGGAGACCCAGTACTTC. Amino acid sequence: CASSLFPRGGSGETQYF.